Only a few counts were recorded for the clone carrying this TCR beta chain. Its specificity is not known. This entry belongs to a study of blood T cells in healthy people across ages. CDR1 and CDR2 from the germline V gene are MNHEY and SVGAGI. V dropped 3 bases and J dropped 0 bases, with 15 bases sitting between them. The CDR3 spans 16 residues. Using a J-beta primer mix together with a sample-barcoded 5' primer, a second PCR was run for roughly 6 to 12 cycles. Every sample gave at least 3 million paired-end reads containing CDR3. TCRdb used MiXCR to reprocess the 5' RACE reads, holding one entry per CDR3 protein. The sample lists roughly 2 million distinct CDR3 sequences, around 48% seen once, with less than 2.5% in the top ten. Study observations and caveats: Underestimates were what the diversity estimates from one million T cells were considered to be. The study lacked donor CMV status, which possibly confounded expanded clonotype changes.

This sequence originates from a woman in her thirties or forties in good health. The genes are TRBV6-5 and TRBJ2-7; unclear D gene. The sample consisted of blood. CDR3 region: CASSYSPGTYSYEQYF. DNA for the CDR3: TGTGCCAGCAGTTATTCCCCCGGAACCTACTCCTACGAGCAGTACTTC.